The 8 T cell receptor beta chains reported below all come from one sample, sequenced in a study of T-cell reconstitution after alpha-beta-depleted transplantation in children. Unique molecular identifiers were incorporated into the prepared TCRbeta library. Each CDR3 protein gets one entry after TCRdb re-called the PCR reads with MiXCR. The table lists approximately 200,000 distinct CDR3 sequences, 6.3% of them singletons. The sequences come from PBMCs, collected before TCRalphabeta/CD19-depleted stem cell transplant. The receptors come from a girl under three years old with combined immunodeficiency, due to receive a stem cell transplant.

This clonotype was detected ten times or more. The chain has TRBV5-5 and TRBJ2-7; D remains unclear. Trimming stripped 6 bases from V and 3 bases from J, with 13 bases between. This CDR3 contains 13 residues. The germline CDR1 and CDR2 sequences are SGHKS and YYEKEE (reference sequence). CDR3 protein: CASTPSRGYEQYF. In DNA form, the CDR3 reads TGTGCCAGCACCCCCTCTCGAGGCTACGAGCAGTACTTC.

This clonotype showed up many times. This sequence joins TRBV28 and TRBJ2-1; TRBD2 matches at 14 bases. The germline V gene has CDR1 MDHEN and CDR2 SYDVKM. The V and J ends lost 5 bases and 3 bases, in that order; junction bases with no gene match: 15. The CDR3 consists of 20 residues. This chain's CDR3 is CASSPKRLAGGPAYYNEQFF. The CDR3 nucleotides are TGTGCCAGCAGTCCGAAGCGACTAGCGGGAGGGCCGGCGTACTACAATGAGCAGTTCTTC.

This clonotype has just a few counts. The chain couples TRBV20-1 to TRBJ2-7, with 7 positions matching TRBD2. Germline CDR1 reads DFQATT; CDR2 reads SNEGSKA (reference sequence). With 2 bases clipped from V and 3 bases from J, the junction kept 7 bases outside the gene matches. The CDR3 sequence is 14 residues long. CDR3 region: CSARTLADHYEQYF. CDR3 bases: TGCAGTGCTAGAACCCTAGCGGACCACTACGAGCAGTACTTC.

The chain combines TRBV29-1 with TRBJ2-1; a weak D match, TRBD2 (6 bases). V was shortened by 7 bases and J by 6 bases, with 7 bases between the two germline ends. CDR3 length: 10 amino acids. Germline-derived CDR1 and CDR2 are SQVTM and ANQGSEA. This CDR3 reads CSAGGNEQFF. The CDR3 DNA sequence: TGCAGCGCCGGGGGCAATGAGCAGTTCTTC.

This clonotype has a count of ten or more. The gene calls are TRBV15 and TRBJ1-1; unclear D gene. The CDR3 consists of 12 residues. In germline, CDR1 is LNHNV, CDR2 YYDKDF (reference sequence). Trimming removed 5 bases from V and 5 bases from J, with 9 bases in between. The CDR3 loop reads CATSSGGTEAFF. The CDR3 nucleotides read TGTGCCACCAGCTCCGGTGGGACTGAAGCTTTCTTT.

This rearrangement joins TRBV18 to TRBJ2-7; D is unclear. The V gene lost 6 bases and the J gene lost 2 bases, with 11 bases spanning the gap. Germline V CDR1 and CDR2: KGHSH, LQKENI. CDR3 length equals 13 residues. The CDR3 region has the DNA TGTGCCAGCTCCCCTTTCCCGACCTACGAGCAGTACTTC. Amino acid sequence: CASSPFPTYEQYF. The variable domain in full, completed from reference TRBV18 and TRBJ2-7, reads NAGVMQNPRHLVRRRGQEARLRCSPMKGHSHVYWYRQLPEEGLKFMVYLQKENIIDESGMPKERFSAEFPKEGPSILRIQQVVRGDSAAYFCASSPFPTYEQYFGPGTRLTVT.

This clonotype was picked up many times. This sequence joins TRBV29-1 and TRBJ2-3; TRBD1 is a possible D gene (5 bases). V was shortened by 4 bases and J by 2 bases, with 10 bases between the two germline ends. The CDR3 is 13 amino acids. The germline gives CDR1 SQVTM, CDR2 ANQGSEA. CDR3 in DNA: TGCAGCGTTGGGGGCCAGACCACAGATACGCAGTATTTT. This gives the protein CSVGGQTTDTQYF.

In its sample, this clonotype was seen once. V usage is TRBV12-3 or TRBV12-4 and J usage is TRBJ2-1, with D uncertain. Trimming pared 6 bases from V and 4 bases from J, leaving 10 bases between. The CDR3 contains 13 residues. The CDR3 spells CASSQRVYNEQFF. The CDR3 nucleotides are TGTGCCAGCAGCCAAAGGGTGTACAATGAGCAGTTCTTC.